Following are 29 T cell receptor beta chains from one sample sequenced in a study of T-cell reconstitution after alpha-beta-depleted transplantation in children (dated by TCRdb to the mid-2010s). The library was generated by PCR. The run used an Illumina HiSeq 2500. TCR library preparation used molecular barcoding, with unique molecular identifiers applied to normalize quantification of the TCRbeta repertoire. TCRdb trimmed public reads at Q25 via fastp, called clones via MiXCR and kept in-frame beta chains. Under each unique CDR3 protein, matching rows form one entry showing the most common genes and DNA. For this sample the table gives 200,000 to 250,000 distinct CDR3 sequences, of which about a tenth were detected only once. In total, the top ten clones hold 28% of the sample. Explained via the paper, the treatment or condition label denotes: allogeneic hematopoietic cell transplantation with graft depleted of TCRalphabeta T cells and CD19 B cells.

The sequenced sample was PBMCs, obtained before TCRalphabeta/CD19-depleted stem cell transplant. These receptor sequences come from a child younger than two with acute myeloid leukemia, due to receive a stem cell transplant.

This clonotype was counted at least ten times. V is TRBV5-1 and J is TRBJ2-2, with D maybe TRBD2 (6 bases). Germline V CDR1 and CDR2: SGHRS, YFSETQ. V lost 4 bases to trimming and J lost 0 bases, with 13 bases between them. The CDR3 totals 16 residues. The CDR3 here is CASSTSSVANTGELFF. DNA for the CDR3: TGCGCCAGCAGCACCTCTAGCGTTGCGAACACCGGGGAGCTGTTTTTT.

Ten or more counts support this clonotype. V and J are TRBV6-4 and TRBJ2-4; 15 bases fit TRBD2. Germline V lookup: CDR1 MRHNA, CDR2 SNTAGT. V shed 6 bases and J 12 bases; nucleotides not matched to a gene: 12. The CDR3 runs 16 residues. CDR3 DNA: TGTGCCAGCAGCTGGACTAGCGGGAGGGATAGTCGTGGTCAGTACTTC. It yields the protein CASSWTSGRDSRGQYF.

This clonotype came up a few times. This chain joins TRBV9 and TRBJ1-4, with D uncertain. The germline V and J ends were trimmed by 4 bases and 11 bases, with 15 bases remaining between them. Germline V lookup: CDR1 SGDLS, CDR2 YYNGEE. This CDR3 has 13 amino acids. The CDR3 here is CASSSLPGEKLFF. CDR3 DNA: TGTGCCAGCAGCTCCCTACCCGGAGAGAAACTGTTTTTT.

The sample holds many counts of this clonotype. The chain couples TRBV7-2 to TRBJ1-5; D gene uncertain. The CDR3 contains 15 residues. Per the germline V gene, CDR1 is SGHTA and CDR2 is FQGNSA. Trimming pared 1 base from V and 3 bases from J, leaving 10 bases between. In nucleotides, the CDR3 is TGTGCCAGCAGCTTAGTTCCCGCCTTCAATCAGCCCCAGCATTTT. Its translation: CASSLVPAFNQPQHF.

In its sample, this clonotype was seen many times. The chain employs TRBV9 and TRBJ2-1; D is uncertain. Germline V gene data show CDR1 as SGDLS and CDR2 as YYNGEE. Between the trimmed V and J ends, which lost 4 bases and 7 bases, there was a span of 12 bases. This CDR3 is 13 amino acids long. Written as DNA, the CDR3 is TGTGCCAGCAGCTCCAGGCCTGGGAATGAGCAGTTCTTC. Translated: CASSSRPGNEQFF.

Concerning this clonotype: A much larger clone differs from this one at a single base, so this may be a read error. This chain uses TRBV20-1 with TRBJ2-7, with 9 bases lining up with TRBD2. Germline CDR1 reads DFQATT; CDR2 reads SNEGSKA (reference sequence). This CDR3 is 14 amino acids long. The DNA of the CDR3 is TGCAGTGCTAGAGGCTCTAGCGGGGTCACCCTGCAGTCCTTC. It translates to CSARGSSGVTLQSF.

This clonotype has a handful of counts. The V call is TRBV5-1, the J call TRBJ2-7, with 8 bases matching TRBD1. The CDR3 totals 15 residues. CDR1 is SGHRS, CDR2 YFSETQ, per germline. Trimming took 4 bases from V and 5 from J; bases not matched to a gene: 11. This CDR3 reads CASSLPRTGLDEQYF. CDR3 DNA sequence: TGCGCCAGCAGCCTCCCCCGGACAGGGTTAGACGAGCAGTACTTC.

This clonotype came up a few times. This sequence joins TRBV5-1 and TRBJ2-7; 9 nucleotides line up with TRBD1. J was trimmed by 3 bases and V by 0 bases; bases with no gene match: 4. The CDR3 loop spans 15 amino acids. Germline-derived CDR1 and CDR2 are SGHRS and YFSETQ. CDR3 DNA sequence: TGCGCCAGCAGCTTGGACTCGGGACAGGGCTACGAGCAGTACTTC. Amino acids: CASSLDSGQGYEQYF.

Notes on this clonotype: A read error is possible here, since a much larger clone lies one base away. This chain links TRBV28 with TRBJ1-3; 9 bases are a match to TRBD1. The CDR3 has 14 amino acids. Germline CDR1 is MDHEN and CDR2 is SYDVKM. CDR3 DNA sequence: TGTGCCAGCAGTAGATCGGGACAGGGAATCACCATATATTTT. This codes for CASSRSGQGITIYF.

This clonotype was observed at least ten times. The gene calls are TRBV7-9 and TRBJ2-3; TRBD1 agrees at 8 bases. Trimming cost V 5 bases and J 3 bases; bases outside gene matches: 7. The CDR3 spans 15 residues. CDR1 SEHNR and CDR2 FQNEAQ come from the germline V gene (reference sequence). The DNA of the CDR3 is TGTGCCAGCAGCCCCTTGACAGGGGAAACAGATACGCAGTATTTT. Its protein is CASSPLTGETDTQYF.

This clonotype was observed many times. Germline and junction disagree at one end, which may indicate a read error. CDR3 in amino acids: CASSPLPSTDTQYF. DNA for the CDR3: TGCGCCAGCAGCCCCCTTCCCAGCACAGATACGCAGTATTTT. The chain uses TRBV18 and TRBJ2-3, with D uncertain. The CDR3 is 14 residues long. Germline V gene lookup returns CDR1 KGHSH and CDR2 LQKENI.

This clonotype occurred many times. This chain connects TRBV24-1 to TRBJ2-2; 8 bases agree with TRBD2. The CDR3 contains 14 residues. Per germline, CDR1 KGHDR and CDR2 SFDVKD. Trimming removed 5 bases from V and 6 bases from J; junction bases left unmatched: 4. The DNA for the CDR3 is TGTGCCACCAGTGCAACGGGAGGGCCCGGGGAGCTGTTTTTT. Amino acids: CATSATGGPGELFF.

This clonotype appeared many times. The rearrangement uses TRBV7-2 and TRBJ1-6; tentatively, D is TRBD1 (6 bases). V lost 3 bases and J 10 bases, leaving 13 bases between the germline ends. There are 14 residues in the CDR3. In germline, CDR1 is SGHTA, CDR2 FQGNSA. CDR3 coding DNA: TGTGCCAGCAGCTTTATCGCAGGGGAATCACCCCTCCACTTT. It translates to CASSFIAGESPLHF.

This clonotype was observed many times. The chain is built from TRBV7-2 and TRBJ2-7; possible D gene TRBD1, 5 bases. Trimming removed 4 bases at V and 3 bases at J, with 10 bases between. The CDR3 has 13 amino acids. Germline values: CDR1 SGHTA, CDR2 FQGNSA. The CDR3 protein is CASSSMTDYEQYF. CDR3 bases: TGTGCCAGCAGCTCCATGACAGACTACGAGCAGTACTTC. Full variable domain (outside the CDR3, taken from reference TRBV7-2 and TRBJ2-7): GAGVSQSPSNKVTEKGKDVELRCDPISGHTALYWYRQSLGQGLEFLIYFQGNSAPDKSGLPSDRFSAERTGGSVSTLTIQRTQQEDSAVYLCASSSMTDYEQYFGPGTRLTVT.

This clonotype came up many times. CDR3 DNA sequence: TGTGCCAGCAGTGAGCAGGGGAGTCGAGGCAATGAGCAGTTCTTC. Translation: CASSEQGSRGNEQFF. This rearrangement joins TRBV25-1 to TRBJ2-1, with D tentatively TRBD1 (6 bases). The CDR3 runs to 15 residues. The V and J ends lost 3 bases and 6 bases respectively, with 15 bases between them. Looked up from germline, CDR1 is MGHDK and CDR2 is SYGVNS.

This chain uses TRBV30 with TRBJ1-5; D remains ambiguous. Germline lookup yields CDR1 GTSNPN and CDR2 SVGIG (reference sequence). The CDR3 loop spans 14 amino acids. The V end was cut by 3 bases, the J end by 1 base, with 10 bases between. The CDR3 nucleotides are TGTGCCTGGAGCCCCGGTGGCAGCAATCAGCCCCAGCATTTT. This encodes CAWSPGGSNQPQHF.

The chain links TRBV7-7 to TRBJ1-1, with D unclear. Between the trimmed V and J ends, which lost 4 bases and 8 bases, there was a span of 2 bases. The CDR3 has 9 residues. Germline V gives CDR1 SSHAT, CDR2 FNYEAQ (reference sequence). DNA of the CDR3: TGTGCCAGCAGCTCAGAAGCTTTCTTT. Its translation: CASSSEAFF.

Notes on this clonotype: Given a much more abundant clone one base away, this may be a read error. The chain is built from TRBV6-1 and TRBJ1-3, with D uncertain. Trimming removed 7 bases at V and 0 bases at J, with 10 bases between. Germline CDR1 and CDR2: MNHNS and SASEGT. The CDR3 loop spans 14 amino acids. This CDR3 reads CASKWSGSGNTIYF. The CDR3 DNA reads TGTGCCAGCAAATGGAGCGGCTCTGGAAACACCATATATTTT.

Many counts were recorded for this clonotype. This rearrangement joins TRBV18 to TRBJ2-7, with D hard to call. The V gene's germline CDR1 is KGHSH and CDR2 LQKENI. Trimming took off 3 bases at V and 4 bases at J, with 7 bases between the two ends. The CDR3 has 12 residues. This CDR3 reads CASSPDPYEQYF. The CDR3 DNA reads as TGTGCCAGCTCACCGGATCCTTACGAGCAGTACTTC. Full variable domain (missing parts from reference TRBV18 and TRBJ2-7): NAGVMQNPRHLVRRRGQEARLRCSPMKGHSHVYWYRQLPEEGLKFMVYLQKENIIDESGMPKERFSAEFPKEGPSILRIQQVVRGDSAAYFCASSPDPYEQYFGPGTRLTVT.

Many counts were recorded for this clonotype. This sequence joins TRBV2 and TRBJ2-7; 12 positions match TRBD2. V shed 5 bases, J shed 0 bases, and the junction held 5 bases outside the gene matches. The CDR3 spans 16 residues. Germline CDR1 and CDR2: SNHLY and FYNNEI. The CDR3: CASSLTSGRSSYEQYF. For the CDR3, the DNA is TGTGCCAGCAGTCTGACTAGCGGGAGAAGCTCCTACGAGCAGTACTTC.

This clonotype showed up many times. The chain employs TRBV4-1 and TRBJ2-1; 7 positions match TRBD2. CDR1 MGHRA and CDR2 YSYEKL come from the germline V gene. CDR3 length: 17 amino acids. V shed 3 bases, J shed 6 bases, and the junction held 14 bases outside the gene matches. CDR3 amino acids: CASSHNQAGESRNEQFF. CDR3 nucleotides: TGCGCCAGCAGCCATAACCAGGCGGGGGAGAGTCGCAATGAGCAGTTCTTC.

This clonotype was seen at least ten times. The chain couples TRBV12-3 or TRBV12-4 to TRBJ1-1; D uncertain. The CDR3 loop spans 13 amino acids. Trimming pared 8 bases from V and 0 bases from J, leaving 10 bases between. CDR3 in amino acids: CASRGSVNTEAFF. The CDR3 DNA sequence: TGTGCCAGCCGCGGATCGGTGAACACTGAAGCTTTCTTT.

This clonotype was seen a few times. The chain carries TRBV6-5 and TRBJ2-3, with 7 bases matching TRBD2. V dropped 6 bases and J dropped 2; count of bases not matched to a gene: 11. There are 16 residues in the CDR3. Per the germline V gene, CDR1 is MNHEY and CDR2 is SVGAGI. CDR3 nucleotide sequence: TGTGCCAGCAGCCGAGCTTTAGCGGGCGTCACAGATACGCAGTATTTT. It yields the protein CASSRALAGVTDTQYF.

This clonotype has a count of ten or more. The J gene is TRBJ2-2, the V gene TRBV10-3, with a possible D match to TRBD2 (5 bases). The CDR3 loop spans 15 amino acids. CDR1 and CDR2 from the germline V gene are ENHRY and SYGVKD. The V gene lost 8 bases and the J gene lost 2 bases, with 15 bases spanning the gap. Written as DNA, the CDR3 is TGTGCCATCGGCGTCGAAGCGGCAAACACCGGGGAGCTGTTTTTT. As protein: CAIGVEAANTGELFF.

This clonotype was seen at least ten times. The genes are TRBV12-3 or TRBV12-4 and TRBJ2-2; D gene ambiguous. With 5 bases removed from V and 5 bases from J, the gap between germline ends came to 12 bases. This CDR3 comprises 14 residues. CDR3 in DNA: TGTGCCAGCAGTCCCCGCTTGGCGACCGGGGAGCTGTTTTTT. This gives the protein CASSPRLATGELFF.

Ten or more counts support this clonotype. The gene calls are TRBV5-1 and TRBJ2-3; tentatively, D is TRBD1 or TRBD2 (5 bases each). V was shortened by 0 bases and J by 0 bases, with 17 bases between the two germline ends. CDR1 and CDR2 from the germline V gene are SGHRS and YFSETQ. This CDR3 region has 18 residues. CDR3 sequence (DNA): TGCGCCAGCAGCTTGGGCGGGCGTTGGGGCGCGAGCACAGATACGCAGTATTTT. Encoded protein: CASSLGGRWGASTDTQYF.

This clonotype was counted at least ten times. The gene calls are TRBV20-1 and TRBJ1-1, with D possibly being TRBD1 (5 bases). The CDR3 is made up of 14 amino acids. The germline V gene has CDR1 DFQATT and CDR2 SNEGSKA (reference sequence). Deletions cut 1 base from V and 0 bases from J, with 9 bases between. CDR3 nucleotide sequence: TGCAGTGCTAGAGGTATGACAGTGAACACTGAAGCTTTCTTT. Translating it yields CSARGMTVNTEAFF.

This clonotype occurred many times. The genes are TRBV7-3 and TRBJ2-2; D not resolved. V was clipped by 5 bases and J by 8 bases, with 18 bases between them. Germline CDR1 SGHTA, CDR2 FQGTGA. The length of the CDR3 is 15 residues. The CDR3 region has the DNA TGTGCCAGCAGCAAGAGGACCACCCGTGGGGGGGAGCTGTTTTTT. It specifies CASSKRTTRGGELFF.

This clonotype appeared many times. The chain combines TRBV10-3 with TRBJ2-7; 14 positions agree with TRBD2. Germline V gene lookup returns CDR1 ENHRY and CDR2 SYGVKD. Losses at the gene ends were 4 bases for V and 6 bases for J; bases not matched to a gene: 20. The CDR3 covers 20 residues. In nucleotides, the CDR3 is TGTGCCATCAGTGGGGGAAAGGGACTAGCGGGAGAAAGGAGGAGCGGCGAGCAGTACTTC. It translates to CAISGGKGLAGERRSGEQYF.